This T cell receptor beta chain was observed in a study of shared clonotypes between healthy human individuals. The CDR3 loop spans 11 amino acids. Trimming took off 3 bases at V and 8 bases at J, with 5 bases between the two ends. In germline, CDR1 is SGHAT, CDR2 FQNNGV. The table came from immunoSEQ multiplex PCR; TCRdb's copy has only in-frame clones and leaves some out. This sample has some 2,000,000 clones, with about 95% found just once. CD45RO-negative CD8 cells positively selected for CCR7 made up the naive population, which excluded terminally differentiated effector memory CD45RA+ cells. The V gene is TRBV11-2, the J gene TRBJ2-1; no reliable D call. The material sequenced was naive CD8+ T cells sorted from blood. The TCR originated in a man aged 18 to 30 in good health. CDR3 region: CASSLVHEQFF. The CDR3 DNA is TGTGCCAGCAGCTTGGTTCATGAGCAGTTCTTC.